Shown below are 14 T cell receptor beta chains from a single sample sequenced in a study of control samples from healthy donors and cancer patients. Generated by immunoSEQ multiplex PCR, the TCRdb table keeps only in-frame clones and is missing some. The table lists approximately 86,000 clones, approximately 86% of them singletons. Material for sequencing was blood. The source is a man aged 25-45 years in good health.

The rearrangement links TRBV7-2 to TRBJ1-6, with 7 bases aligning to TRBD1. V shed 4 bases, J shed 6 bases, and the junction held 6 bases outside the gene matches. This CDR3 contains 15 residues. Per the germline V gene, CDR1 is SGHTA and CDR2 is FQGNSA. In DNA, the CDR3 is TGTGCCAGCAGCTCACGGGACAGTTTTAATTCACCCCTCCACTTT. Encoded protein: CASSSRDSFNSPLHF.

This clone showed up just once. CDR3 DNA sequence: TGTGCCACCAGTGATAATTATGGCTACACCTTC. This encodes CATSDNYGYTF. The chain uses TRBV24-1 and TRBJ1-2, with D unclear. The germline V gene encodes CDR1 KGHDR and CDR2 SFDVKD. The V gene lost 3 bases and the J gene lost 5 bases, with 3 bases spanning the gap. The CDR3 spans 11 residues.

J is TRBJ2-3 and V is TRBV3-1 (or the pseudogene TRBV3-2), with a possible D match to TRBD2 (6 bases). The CDR3 runs to 14 residues. Looked up from germline, CDR1 is LGHDT and CDR2 is YNNKEL (reference sequence). Trimming removed 4 bases at V and 2 bases at J, with 10 bases between. DNA of the CDR3: TGTGCCAGCAGCCGTGCGGGATCCACAGATACGCAGTATTTT. Its translation is CASSRAGSTDTQYF.

The CDR3 coding sequence is TGTGCCAGCAGCTTAACGGGGAATAGCAATCAGCCCCAGCATTTT. Translating gives CASSLTGNSNQPQHF. The chain recombines TRBV5-5 with TRBJ1-5, with D unresolved. V was cut by 2 bases and J by 0 bases, with 9 bases left in between. This CDR3 comprises 15 residues. Per germline, CDR1 SGHKS and CDR2 YYEKEE (reference sequence).

The chain links TRBV27 to TRBJ2-3; TRBD1 might be the D (6 bases). V was shortened by 5 bases and J by 2 bases, with 17 bases between the two germline ends. This CDR3 contains 16 residues. The V gene's germline CDR1 is MNHEY and CDR2 SMNVEV (reference sequence). The CDR3 loop reads CASSPHREITTDTQYF. The CDR3 region has the DNA TGTGCCAGCAGTCCCCACAGGGAAATTACCACAGATACGCAGTATTTT.

The chain uses TRBV5-1 and TRBJ2-3; TRBD2 aligns across 8 bases. The CDR3 is 16 amino acids. CDR1 is SGHRS and CDR2 is YFSETQ in the germline V gene. With 6 bases clipped from V and 4 bases from J, the junction kept 13 bases outside the gene matches. The CDR3 here is CASNALPGGVADTQYF. CDR3 bases: TGCGCCAGCAACGCCCTTCCGGGGGGGGTAGCAGATACGCAGTATTTT.

This chain connects TRBV19 to TRBJ1-4; TRBD1 matches 7 bases. Germline CDR1 is LNHDA and CDR2 is SQIVND (reference sequence). The CDR3 runs 15 residues. The V and J ends lost 5 bases and 3 bases, in that order; junction bases with no gene match: 6. The CDR3 DNA reads as TGTGCCAGTAGTCCATCGACAGGGCCTAATGAAAAACTGTTTTTT. Translation: CASSPSTGPNEKLFF.

This CDR3 is CASSQGQLYGYTF. DNA for the CDR3: TGTGCCAGCAGTCAGGGACAGCTCTATGGCTACACCTTC. The V and J genes are TRBV12-3 or TRBV12-4 and TRBJ1-2, with TRBD1 identical over 7 bases. CDR3 length: 13 amino acids. V shed 5 bases and J 4 bases; nucleotides not matched to a gene: 4.

This chain links TRBV5-6 with TRBJ1-6, with D perhaps TRBD1 (5 bases). The CDR3 runs to 14 residues. V gave up 4 bases and J gave up 6 bases, with 11 bases separating them. Germline V gene lookup returns CDR1 SGHDT and CDR2 YYEEEE. CDR3 sequence reads: CASSGGVSNSPLHF. CDR3 bases: TGTGCCAGCAGCGGAGGGGTTTCTAATTCACCCCTCCACTTT.

Many counts were recorded for this clone. The chain joins TRBV19 to TRBJ1-1; 7 bases match TRBD1. V lost 5 bases to trimming and J lost 0 bases; unmatched junction nucleotides: 3. Per germline, CDR1 LNHDA and CDR2 SQIVND (reference sequence). The CDR3 runs to 14 residues. The CDR3 DNA reads as TGTGCCAGTAGTCCCGGGACAGTGAACACTGAAGCTTTCTTT. Amino acids: CASSPGTVNTEAFF.

V gene TRBV3-1 (or the pseudogene TRBV3-2) combines with J gene TRBJ1-1, with no clear D. CDR1 and CDR2 (germline): LGHDT, YNNKEL (reference sequence). V was trimmed by 1 base and J by 4 bases, leaving 13 bases between them. The CDR3 spans 15 residues. The CDR3 loop reads CASSQVGPGITEAFF. The CDR3 DNA is TGTGCCAGCAGCCAAGTGGGTCCGGGGATCACTGAAGCTTTCTTT.

V and J are TRBV2 and TRBJ1-2, with TRBD1 matching over 7 bases. CDR1 is SNHLY, CDR2 FYNNEI, per germline. Unmatched junction bases numbered 13, after V lost 7 bases and J lost 8 bases. The CDR3 is 14 amino acids. The CDR3 sequence is CASMERDRVRGYTF. CDR3 DNA sequence: TGTGCCAGCATGGAGCGAGACAGGGTTCGCGGCTACACCTTC.

Points on this clone: Germline is not matched at one junction end, which may reflect a read error. The chain employs TRBV7-2 and TRBJ2-2; the D gene could be TRBD1 or TRBD2 (6 bases each). Germline V gene lookup returns CDR1 SGHTA and CDR2 FQGNSA. The CDR3 loop spans 15 amino acids. The CDR3 sequence is CASRLGGSVTGELFF. In DNA form, the CDR3 reads TGTGCCAGCAGATTAGGGGGGTCGGTCACCGGGGAGCTGTTTTTT.

This clone appeared a few times. This sequence joins TRBV18 and TRBJ2-7; no firm D call. CDR3 length: 12 amino acids. V lost 4 bases to trimming and J lost 5 bases, with 9 bases between them. CDR1 is KGHSH and CDR2 is LQKENI in the germline V gene. CDR3 amino acids: CASSLRGDEQYF. The DNA of the CDR3 is TGTGCCAGCTCACTCCGAGGCGACGAGCAGTACTTC.